These T cell receptor beta chains were read from a single sample in a study of CD8 T cells in Susac syndrome. TCRdb re-derived calls from the immunoSEQ multiplex PCR reads in MiXCR, one entry per CDR3 protein. The repertoire has fewer than 200,000 distinct CDR3 sequences, 91% of them found once; the top ten carry approximately 0.09%. Sequenced input: CD4+ T cells from PBMCs. These receptors all stem from a human donor with Susac syndrome. The conserved cysteine and the conserved F or W are not part of the CDR3 here. The order of the fields is V gene, J gene, CDR3 protein.

V: TRBV12-3/TRBV12-4; J: TRBJ2-1; CDR3: ASSGPGTGTQEQF
V: TRBV20-1; J: TRBJ2-2; CDR3: SASPIGQNTGELF
V: TRBV29-1; J: TRBJ1-2; CDR3: SVETGAGGYT
V: TRBV20-1; J: TRBJ2-1; CDR3: STNPGALAGVYNEQF
V: TRBV28; J: TRBJ1-5; CDR3: ASTSGQAGNQPQH
V: TRBV12-3/TRBV12-4; J: TRBJ2-7; CDR3: ASSPSRAEQY
V: TRBV6-1; J: TRBJ2-3; CDR3: ASSDDLWAGASDTQY
V: TRBV20-1; J: TRBJ2-1; CDR3: SAPPTPGDEQF
V: TRBV14; J: TRBJ1-6; CDR3: ASSQVDNSPLH
V: TRBV3-1; J: TRBJ2-7; CDR3: ASSQVGARTYSSYEQY
V: TRBV12-2; J: TRBJ2-3; CDR3: ASRLTGDITDTQY
V: TRBV20-1; J: TRBJ2-7; CDR3: SARVPNRYYEQY
V: TRBV14; J: TRBJ2-1; CDR3: ASSQRSTATGFLNEQF
V: TRBV7-9; J: TRBJ2-2; CDR3: ASSHESGSTTGELF
V: TRBV6-5; J: TRBJ2-2; CDR3: ASSDSVGELF
V: TRBV18; J: TRBJ2-5; CDR3: ASSPPVWETQY
V: TRBV6-5; J: TRBJ2-5; CDR3: ASTTGQGLGETQY
V: TRBV2; J: TRBJ2-5; CDR3: ASRVQGAVETQY
V: TRBV3-1; J: TRBJ1-5; CDR3: ASSQGRGQPQH
V: TRBV10-1; J: TRBJ2-1; CDR3: ASSELGEQF
V: TRBV29-1; J: TRBJ2-5; CDR3: SLRLRDRLFLAPSLQETQY
V: TRBV11-2; J: TRBJ2-1; CDR3: ASRLLSYNEQF